Each of the 26 T cell receptor beta chains below was sequenced from the same sample in a study of brain metastases from non-small cell lung cancer. The method was immunoSEQ multiplex PCR; TCRdb's version includes in-frame clones alone and lacks a portion of them. The table shows around 730 clones, with about 92% occurring only once. The sequenced material came from tissue from a brain metastasis. All receptors derive from a donor aged 40 or over with non-small cell lung cancer.

The V gene is TRBV2, the J gene TRBJ1-5; no clear D gene. This CDR3 is built from 14 residues. Germline CDR1 is SNHLY and CDR2 is FYNNEI. V lost 6 bases, J lost 6 bases, and 15 bases lay in between. CDR3 in DNA: TGTGCCAGCAGGGATACATCGGTAGTTCAGCCCCAGCATTTT. Encoded protein: CASRDTSVVQPQHF.

The chain couples TRBV19 to TRBJ2-7; perhaps D is TRBD1 or TRBD2 (5 bases each). Germline CDR1 reads LNHDA; CDR2 reads SQIVND (reference sequence). Trimming cost V 4 bases and J 5 bases, with 15 bases left between them. The CDR3 totals 14 residues. Here the CDR3 DNA reads TGTGCCAGTAGTAAGAGGGGCACTGACAACGAGCAGTACTTC. Its protein is CASSKRGTDNEQYF. Together with reference TRBV19 and TRBJ2-7, the CDR3 gives the full variable domain: DGGITQSPKYLFRKEGQNVTLSCEQNLNHDAMYWYRQDPGQGLRLIYYSQIVNDFQKGDIAEGYSVSREKKESFPLTVTSAQKNPTAFYLCASSKRGTDNEQYFGPGTRLTVT.

This clone was observed a few times. The CDR3, as DNA: TGTGCCAGCAGTTTCGACAGGTTTGGTACCCAGTACTTC. Translating gives CASSFDRFGTQYF. The rearrangement uses TRBV6-2 or TRBV6-3 and TRBJ2-5, with D maybe TRBD1 (6 bases). Trimming stripped 4 bases from V and 8 bases from J, with 14 bases between. CDR1 and CDR2 (germline): MNHEY, SVGEGT. CDR3 length equals 13 residues.

This chain connects TRBV6-5 to TRBJ2-7, with D tentatively TRBD2 (5 bases). CDR1 is MNHEY and CDR2 is SVGAGI in the germline V gene. The CDR3 length is 15 residues. Between the trimmed V and J ends, which lost 4 bases and 0 bases, there was a span of 13 bases. CDR3 nucleotide sequence: TGTGCCAGCAGTTCGGAGGCGGGCGGCTCCTACGAGCAGTACTTC. Translation: CASSSEAGGSYEQYF.

This sequence joins TRBV5-1 and TRBJ2-4; no clear D gene. The CDR3 has 12 amino acids. The V gene's germline CDR1 is SGHRS and CDR2 YFSETQ. The V gene lost 5 bases and the J gene lost 5 bases, with 8 bases spanning the gap. As DNA, the CDR3 is TGCGCCAGCAGTGAGTCCGAAAACATTCAGTACTTC. Its translation is CASSESENIQYF.

CDR3 sequence reads: CAWREREGTTYEQYF. CDR3 nucleotide sequence: TGTGCCTGGAGGGAGCGGGAGGGGACTACCTACGAGCAGTACTTC. The chain is built from TRBV30 and TRBJ2-7; 10 bases fit TRBD2. Germline V CDR1 and CDR2: GTSNPN, SVGIG (reference sequence). V was pared by 3 bases and J by 2 bases, with 7 bases of the junction left unmatched. The CDR3 loop spans 15 amino acids.

The chain has TRBV7-2 and TRBJ1-4, with D hard to call. Per the germline V gene, CDR1 is SGHTA and CDR2 is FQGNSA. Trimming took 5 bases from V and 0 from J, leaving 10 bases between them. CDR3 size: 15 residues. The CDR3 DNA follows: TGTGCCAGCAGCGTCCAGTCGGCAACTAATGAAAAACTGTTTTTT. Residues: CASSVQSATNEKLFF.

The chain recombines TRBV19 with TRBJ2-1; D tentatively reads TRBD1 or TRBD2 (5 bases each). Germline V gene lookup returns CDR1 LNHDA and CDR2 SQIVND (reference sequence). CDR3 length: 13 residues. With 6 bases removed from V and 8 bases from J, the gap between germline ends came to 14 bases. The CDR3 protein is CASRGPAEDEQFF. Written as DNA, the CDR3 is TGTGCCAGTAGGGGACCGGCTGAAGATGAGCAGTTCTTC.

J is TRBJ2-7 and V is TRBV9; TRBD1 might be the D (5 bases). The V end was cut by 0 bases, the J end by 6 bases, with 10 bases between. The CDR3 length is 13 residues. Germline assignment: CDR1 SGDLS and CDR2 YYNGEE. CDR3 nucleotide sequence: TGTGCCAGCAGCGTAGTAGACGACAGCGAGCAGTACTTC. It is translated as CASSVVDDSEQYF. The full variable domain, with the rest looked up from reference TRBV9 and TRBJ2-7, is DSGVTQTPKHLITATGQRVTLRCSPRSGDLSVYWYQQSLDQGLQFLIQYYNGEERAKGNILERFSAQQFPDLHSELNLSSLELGDSALYFCASSVVDDSEQYFGPGTRLTVT.

The CDR3 protein is CASSLVRQPQHF. For the CDR3, the DNA is TGTGCCAGCAGTTTAGTGCGTCAGCCCCAGCATTTT. The chain employs TRBV28 and TRBJ1-5; D not resolved. CDR1 is MDHEN and CDR2 is SYDVKM in the germline V gene. V was cut by 2 bases and J by 6 bases, with 5 bases left in between. The CDR3 is 12 residues long.

The V call is TRBV10-1, the J call TRBJ2-7; D is possibly TRBD2 (7 bases). Germline V gene data show CDR1 as WNHNN and CDR2 as SYGVQD (reference sequence). The CDR3 is 13 amino acids. Between the trimmed V and J ends, which lost 6 bases and 5 bases, there was a span of 14 bases. CDR3 protein: CASSAGGAHEQYF. The CDR3 region has the DNA TGCGCCAGCAGCGCTGGGGGGGCCCACGAGCAGTACTTC.

The chain uses TRBV28 and TRBJ2-3; 13 positions agree with TRBD2. Germline V gene lookup returns CDR1 MDHEN and CDR2 SYDVKM. The V segment lost 5 bases and the J segment 3 bases; nucleotides outside the gene matches: 8. CDR3 length: 17 residues. The DNA of the CDR3 is TGTGCCAGCAGTCCACTAGCGGGAGGGCTTCGGACAGATACGCAGTATTTT. It translates to CASSPLAGGLRTDTQYF.

The rearrangement links TRBV7-8 to TRBJ2-5, with unresolved D. The CDR3 sequence is 13 residues long. Germline values: CDR1 SGHVS, CDR2 FQNEAQ. The V end was cut by 2 bases, the J end by 4 bases, with 8 bases between. The CDR3 here is CASSLPTPETQYF. CDR3 coding DNA: TGTGCCAGCAGCTTACCCACGCCAGAGACCCAGTACTTC.

This clone came up once. The chain links TRBV19 to TRBJ2-3; D unresolved. Trimming took off 6 bases at V and 2 bases at J, with 9 bases between the two ends. Germline CDR1 reads LNHDA; CDR2 reads SQIVND (reference sequence). CDR3 length: 13 residues. CDR3 nucleotides: TGTGCCAGTAGCCATACGATCACAGATACGCAGTATTTT. Its protein is CASSHTITDTQYF.

The chain couples TRBV28 to TRBJ1-1, with D possibly matching TRBD1 (5 bases). Germline CDR1 is MDHEN and CDR2 is SYDVKM. V was trimmed by 3 bases and J by 1 base, leaving 9 bases between them. The CDR3 loop spans 14 amino acids. The CDR3 loop is CASSLDGANTEAFF. CDR3 nucleotides: TGTGCCAGCAGTTTGGATGGGGCGAACACTGAAGCTTTCTTT. Full variable domain (remainder filled in from reference TRBV28 and TRBJ1-1): DVKVTQSSRYLVKRTGEKVFLECVQDMDHENMFWYRQDPGLGLRLIYFSYDVKMKEKGDIPEGYSVSREKKERFSLILESASTNQTSMYLCASSLDGANTEAFFGQGTRLTVV.

This clone was recorded only once. This chain uses TRBV7-2 with TRBJ1-4, with a possible D match to TRBD1 (5 bases). Germline values: CDR1 SGHTA, CDR2 FQGNSA. Trimming took 0 bases from V and 8 from J, leaving 10 bases between them. The CDR3 totals 14 residues. As DNA, the CDR3 is TGTGCCAGCAGCTTAGCACAGGTTACCGAAAAACTGTTTTTT. The encoded protein is CASSLAQVTEKLFF.

This rearrangement joins TRBV7-3 to TRBJ2-3; possible D gene TRBD1, 5 bases. CDR3 length equals 13 residues. Germline CDR1 is SGHTA and CDR2 is FQGTGA. Between the trimmed V and J ends, which lost 0 bases and 5 bases, there was a span of 6 bases. In DNA, the CDR3 is TGTGCCAGCAGCTTAACCAGGGTAGATACGCAGTATTTT. This translates into CASSLTRVDTQYF.

This chain uses TRBV18 with TRBJ2-3, with 11 bases fitting TRBD2. After removal of 6 bases from V and 4 bases from J, the junction contained 6 bases not matched to a gene. The CDR3 has 15 residues. CDR1 is KGHSH and CDR2 is LQKENI in the germline V gene. CDR3 amino acids: CASSPGTSGADTQYF. CDR3 coding DNA: TGTGCCAGCTCTCCCGGGACTAGCGGTGCAGATACGCAGTATTTT.

This chain uses TRBV19 with TRBJ1-3, with 7 bases aligning to TRBD1. CDR1 and CDR2 (germline): LNHDA, SQIVND (reference sequence). This CDR3 contains 13 residues. V trimming: 5 bases; J trimming: 6 bases; junction bases outside the gene matches: 4. The CDR3: CASSAGGTNTIYF. DNA for the CDR3: TGTGCCAGTAGTGCAGGGGGTACAAACACCATATATTTT.

The chain is built from TRBV4-1 and TRBJ2-7, with 7 bases that match TRBD1. This CDR3 has 15 amino acids. The germline gives CDR1 MGHRA, CDR2 YSYEKL. V shed 3 bases and J 1 base; nucleotides not matched to a gene: 6. CDR3 nucleotides: TGCGCCAGCAGCCAGCAAGAGGGGGCGTCCTACGAGCAGTACTTC. Translated: CASSQQEGASYEQYF.

The V and J genes are TRBV9 and TRBJ2-7; no clear D. Trimming pared 3 bases from V and 2 bases from J, leaving 12 bases between. Germline V gene sequence: CDR1 SGDLS, CDR2 YYNGEE. There are 14 residues in the CDR3. In DNA form, the CDR3 reads TGTGCCAGCAGCGACCGACTGGGAACCTACGAGCAGTACTTC. This codes for CASSDRLGTYEQYF.

V is TRBV6-4 and J is TRBJ2-3; 9 nucleotides agree with TRBD2. The CDR3 is made up of 13 amino acids. V was pared by 10 bases and J by 7 bases, with 9 bases of the junction left unmatched. Germline CDR1 and CDR2: MRHNA and SNTAGT. The CDR3 sequence: CATASGMGNTQYF. DNA of the CDR3: TGTGCCACCGCTAGCGGGATGGGAAATACGCAGTATTTT.

The chain has TRBV30 and TRBJ2-7; no clear D gene. Trimming cost V 2 bases and J 2 bases, with 7 bases left between them. The CDR3 has 12 residues. Germline CDR1 is GTSNPN and CDR2 is SVGIG (reference sequence). The CDR3 nucleotides read TGTGCCTGGAGTCAATCGGCCTACGAGCAGTACTTC. Encoded protein: CAWSQSAYEQYF.

The V gene is TRBV5-8, the J gene TRBJ1-1; D perhaps matches TRBD1 (5 bases). Germline CDR1 and CDR2: SGHTS and YDEGEE. This CDR3 is built from 16 residues. V shed 3 bases and J shed 0 bases, with 15 bases lying between them. The CDR3 sequence is CASSWGGWRMNTEAFF. CDR3 DNA: TGTGCCAGCAGCTGGGGGGGGTGGCGGATGAACACTGAAGCTTTCTTT. Using reference TRBV5-8 and TRBJ1-1 for the parts outside the CDR3, the full variable domain is EAGVTQSPTHLIKTRGQQATLRCSPISGHTSVYWYQQALGLGLQFLLWYDEGEERNRGNFPPRFSGRQFPNYSSELNVNALELEDSALYLCASSWGGWRMNTEAFFGQGTRLTVV.

This chain uses TRBV5-6 with TRBJ2-7, with 10 positions matching TRBD1. Unmatched junction bases numbered 8, after V lost 6 bases and J lost 2 bases. Per germline, CDR1 SGHDT and CDR2 YYEEEE. The CDR3 extends over 15 amino acids. CDR3 sequence (DNA): TGTGCCAGCATGCCACCGGGACAGGGGACCTACGAGCAGTACTTC. It specifies CASMPPGQGTYEQYF.

This rearrangement joins TRBV28 to TRBJ1-4; D remains unclear. In germline, CDR1 is MDHEN, CDR2 SYDVKM. The CDR3 length is 12 residues. Trimming took off 2 bases at V and 10 bases at J, with 8 bases between the two ends. CDR3 amino acids: CASSLPRGKLFF. The CDR3 bases are TGTGCCAGCAGTTTACCCCGGGGAAAACTGTTTTTT.